This T cell receptor beta chain is from a study of identical twins. Notes on the study in general: Insertions were reduced in abundant cord blood beta clonotypes but not in memory repertoires. Out-of-frame beta sequences exhibited a weaker degree of excess twin sharing.

Healthy Caucasians provided all donations. Template switching created a universal primer site, and the cDNA included unique molecular identifiers. TCRdb re-called the 5' RACE reads through MiXCR, storing one row per CDR3 protein. The repertoire consists of some 1,700,000 distinct CDR3 sequences, with under 35% occurring once and the leading ten covering less than 0.35%. This clonotype was detected many times. Its antigen remains unknown. Germline lookup yields CDR1 SNHLY and CDR2 FYNNEI. V was trimmed by 0 bases and J by 4 bases, leaving 4 bases between them. CDR3 length: 12 amino acids. V usage is TRBV2 and J usage is TRBJ2-7; D is ambiguous. Specimen: cord blood. This receptor was taken from a newborn girl in good health. DNA for the CDR3: TGTGCCAGCAGTGAAGCAATATACGAGCAGTACTTC. This encodes CASSEAIYEQYF.